These T cell receptor beta chains were read from a single sample in a study of shared clonotypes between healthy human individuals. Clones were sequenced by immunoSEQ multiplex PCR, and TCRdb holds only the in-frame ones, with some missing. Of about 520,000 clones in the sample, about 96% were seen once. The sample was naive CD4+ T cells sorted from blood. The receptors stem from a woman in her twenties or thirties in good health. Both conserved end residues are part of each CDR3. D genes are given only for firm matches. Only part of the rows carry a size: once, few, many, or a class if the clone is expanded.

d_gene	abundance	v_gene	j_gene	CDR3aa	CDR3nt
TRBD2	once	TRBV19	TRBJ2-1	CASSILSKAGGHNEQFF	TGTGCCAGTAGTATCCTCTCTAAAGCGGGAGGGCACAATGAGCAGTTCTTC
.	.	TRBV29-1	TRBJ2-7	CSVQRVRGSDEQYF	TGCAGCGTACAGAGGGTCCGTGGGTCGGACGAGCAGTACTTC
TRBD1	.	TRBV30	TRBJ1-2	CAWSWFAGGAGDGYTF	TGTGCCTGGAGTTGGTTTGCAGGGGGCGCCGGGGATGGCTACACCTTC
TRBD2	.	TRBV7-2	TRBJ2-1	CASSFFRDSGVYNEQFF	TGTGCCAGCAGCTTTTTCCGGGATAGCGGGGTTTACAATGAGCAGTTCTTC
.	.	TRBV28	TRBJ2-7	CASRGGGASYEQYF	TGTGCCAGCAGGGGGGGCGGAGCCTCCTACGAGCAGTACTTC
TRBD2	.	TRBV18	TRBJ2-7	CASSPSGSYEQYF	TGTGCCAGCTCACCTAGCGGGAGTTACGAGCAGTACTTC
TRBD2	.	TRBV13	TRBJ2-7	CASSSTSGRPYEQYF	TGTGCCAGCAGCTCGACTAGCGGGAGGCCGTACGAGCAGTACTTC
.	.	TRBV6-6	TRBJ1-3	CASSYPTEARNTIYF	TGTGCCAGCAGCTACCCGACAGAGGCAAGAAACACCATATATTTT
.	.	TRBV2	TRBJ1-1	CASSGAVRGTEAFF	TGTGCCAGCAGTGGGGCAGTAAGAGGCACTGAAGCTTTCTTT
.	.	TRBV27	TRBJ2-7	CASSLSWRVLLHEQYF	TGTGCCAGCAGTTTATCGTGGCGGGTACTCCTTCACGAGCAGTACTTC
TRBD1	.	TRBV5-1	TRBJ1-2	CASSWTGDNYGYTF	TGCGCCAGCAGCTGGACAGGAGACAACTATGGCTACACCTTC
.	.	TRBV6-5	TRBJ2-2	CASSYMEGAGGELFF	TGTGCCAGCAGTTACATGGAGGGGGCTGGCGGGGAGCTGTTTTTT
.	.	TRBV7-9	TRBJ2-7	CASSRLLGGSSYEQYF	TGTGCCAGCAGCCGCCTTTTGGGCGGTTCCTCCTACGAGCAGTACTTC
.	.	TRBV28	TRBJ1-5	CASTRSWGNQPQHF	TGTGCCAGCACTAGGAGTTGGGGCAATCAGCCCCAGCATTTT
.	.	TRBV5-1	TRBJ2-7	CASSLGGSGYEQYF	TGCGCCAGCAGCTTGGGTGGTTCGGGGTACGAGCAGTACTTC
.	.	TRBV7-2	TRBJ1-5	CASSLVRAENQPQHF	TGTGCCAGCAGCTTAGTTAGGGCAGAAAATCAGCCCCAGCATTTT
.	.	TRBV5-1	TRBJ2-7	CASSRGAWNRTPYEQYF	TGCGCCAGCAGCCGAGGGGCCTGGAACAGAACTCCCTACGAGCAGTACTTC
.	.	TRBV5-1	TRBJ2-5	CASSFIRDGRQETQYF	TGCGCCAGCAGCTTTATCCGGGACGGACGTCAAGAGACCCAGTACTTC
.	once	TRBV28	TRBJ2-1	CASSFYGLARDNEQFF	TGTGCCAGCAGTTTCTATGGGCTAGCGAGGGACAATGAGCAGTTCTTC
TRBD2	.	TRBV18	TRBJ2-7	CASSPSTSGYEQYF	TGTGCCAGCTCACCGTCGACTAGCGGGTACGAGCAGTACTTC
.	.	TRBV27	TRBJ2-7	CASSFLPRQGRIWEQYF	TGTGCCAGCAGTTTCCTCCCCCGCCAGGGGAGGATATGGGAGCAGTACTTC
.	.	TRBV10-3	TRBJ1-1	CAISESPAGAFF	TGTGCCATCAGCGAGTCCCCGGCGGGAGCTTTCTTT
.	.	TRBV7-9	TRBJ2-5	CASSPRSEQETQYF	TGTGCCAGCAGCCCTAGGAGCGAACAAGAGACCCAGTACTTC
.	.	TRBV7-2	TRBJ1-5	CASSSQGGYSNQPQHF	TGTGCCAGCAGCTCACAAGGAGGATATAGCAATCAGCCCCAGCATTTT
TRBD1	.	TRBV6-5	TRBJ1-3	CASGRQGGSGNTIYF	TGTGCCAGCGGAAGACAGGGGGGTTCTGGAAACACCATATATTTT
.	.	TRBV5-6	TRBJ2-3	CASSSGQQFTDTQYF	TGTGCCAGCAGCTCAGGACAGCAGTTCACAGATACGCAGTATTTT
TRBD2	.	TRBV11-3	TRBJ2-7	CASSLGRGTEQYF	TGTGCCAGCAGCCTCGGGAGGGGGACCGAGCAGTACTTC